These 16 T cell receptor beta chains originate from one sample sequenced in a study of blood T cell repertoires in COVID-19. Repertoires were generated with immunoSEQ multiplex PCR, while TCRdb's copy carries only in-frame clones and drops some. Of approximately 150,000 clones listed, 70% to 90% are singletons. What was sequenced was peripheral blood. The source is a middle-aged man with acute or convalescent COVID-19.

The chain couples TRBV15 to TRBJ1-3; D is perhaps TRBD1 (6 bases). This CDR3 comprises 15 residues. V was trimmed by 5 bases and J by 2 bases, leaving 13 bases between them. Germline V gives CDR1 LNHNV, CDR2 YYDKDF (reference sequence). The CDR3 loop is CATSPRTEAGNTIYF. CDR3 coding DNA: TGTGCCACCAGCCCAAGGACAGAAGCTGGAAACACCATATATTTT. Based on the CDR3 plus reference TRBV15 and TRBJ1-3, the full variable domain is DAMVIQNPRYQVTQFGKPVTLSCSQTLNHNVMYWYQQKSSQAPKLLFHYYDKDFNNEADTPDNFQSRRPNTSFCFLDIRSPGLGDTAMYLCATSPRTEAGNTIYFGEGSWLTVV.

A word on this clone: Other DNA sequences in this specimen translate into the identical CDR3. The V call is TRBV7-2, the J call TRBJ1-2; 7 positions agree with TRBD1. The V and J ends lost 5 bases and 4 bases, in that order; junction bases with no gene match: 4. The CDR3 is 13 residues long. Germline V CDR1 and CDR2: SGHTA, FQGNSA. The CDR3 protein is CASSPDRTYGYTF. The CDR3 bases are TGTGCCAGCAGCCCGGACAGGACCTATGGCTACACCTTC.

The chain carries TRBV11-2 and TRBJ2-7; the D gene is possibly TRBD2 (6 bases). There are 13 residues in the CDR3. Germline CDR1 is SGHAT and CDR2 is FQNNGV. V shed 4 bases and J shed 3 bases, with 10 bases lying between them. The CDR3 is CASSWDFRYEQYF. The CDR3 DNA is TGTGCCAGCAGCTGGGACTTTCGCTACGAGCAGTACTTC.

This clone was detected only once. The chain uses TRBV30 and TRBJ1-1; D might be TRBD1 (5 bases). The length of the CDR3 is 13 residues. Germline CDR1 reads GTSNPN; CDR2 reads SVGIG (reference sequence). Trimming stripped 6 bases from V and 1 base from J, with 12 bases between. In DNA form, the CDR3 reads TGTGCCTGCAATCAACAGGCGAACACTGAAGCTTTCTTT. The encoded protein is CACNQQANTEAFF.

The gene calls are TRBV9 and TRBJ1-2; the match to TRBD1 covers 8 bases. CDR1 is SGDLS, CDR2 YYNGEE, per germline. V trimming: 4 bases; J trimming: 5 bases; junction bases outside the gene matches: 16. The CDR3 length is 17 residues. Here the CDR3 reads CASSSSRGAGGNYGYTF. CDR3 DNA: TGTGCCAGCAGCTCCTCACGAGGGGCAGGGGGCAATTATGGCTACACCTTC.

The V call is TRBV5-1, the J call TRBJ1-1; TRBD1 might be the D (5 bases). Trimming stripped 0 bases from V and 1 base from J, with 10 bases between. The germline V gene has CDR1 SGHRS and CDR2 YFSETQ. The CDR3 runs to 15 residues. CDR3 sequence reads: CASSLVVQGNTEAFF. CDR3 sequence (DNA): TGCGCCAGCAGCTTGGTCGTCCAGGGGAACACTGAAGCTTTCTTT.

V gene TRBV5-5 combines with J gene TRBJ2-7, with 9 bases identical to TRBD1. The CDR3 runs to 15 residues. CDR1 and CDR2 (germline): SGHKS, YYEKEE (reference sequence). V trimming: 0 bases; J trimming: 6 bases; junction bases outside the gene matches: 7. The DNA of the CDR3 is TGTGCCAGCAGCTTGGTTGGGACAGGGTCTGGCGAGCAGTACTTC. It encodes CASSLVGTGSGEQYF.

The gene calls are TRBV5-1 and TRBJ2-7; 8 bases map to TRBD1. Germline loops: CDR1 SGHRS, CDR2 YFSETQ. CDR3 length equals 15 residues. Trimming cost V 2 bases and J 6 bases; bases outside gene matches: 10. The DNA for the CDR3 is TGCGCCAGCAGCTTAAGAGGTCCAGGGGGCGCCGAGCAGTACTTC. Translation gives CASSLRGPGGAEQYF.

The chain carries TRBV10-3 and TRBJ2-7; TRBD2 might be the D (6 bases). From germline, CDR1 is ENHRY and CDR2 SYGVKD. V lost 2 bases to trimming and J lost 3 bases, with 14 bases between them. The CDR3 spans 15 residues. Here the CDR3 reads CAISEVLLGGYEQYF. Here the CDR3 DNA reads TGTGCCATCAGTGAGGTGCTTTTGGGGGGCTACGAGCAGTACTTC.

The rearrangement joins TRBV27 to TRBJ1-1; no firm D call. The CDR3 is made up of 14 amino acids. Trimming removed 5 bases at V and 0 bases at J, with 10 bases between. The germline CDR1 and CDR2 sequences are MNHEY and SMNVEV (reference sequence). The CDR3 DNA reads as TGTGCCAGCAGTGGACTTTTCATGAACACTGAAGCTTTCTTT. Residues: CASSGLFMNTEAFF.

This rearrangement joins TRBV7-8 to TRBJ1-1, with D perhaps TRBD1 (5 bases). The CDR3 spans 18 residues. Germline loops: CDR1 SGHVS, CDR2 FQNEAQ. V lost 4 bases and J 0 bases, leaving 21 bases between the germline ends. CDR3 sequence (DNA): TGTGCCAGCAGCTCGTCCCAGGGAACCCACCCACTGAACACTGAAGCTTTCTTT. This sequence encodes CASSSSQGTHPLNTEAFF.

This clone appeared once. The genes are TRBV5-1 and TRBJ2-3; 14 bases match TRBD2. V trimming: 4 bases; J trimming: 2 bases; junction bases outside the gene matches: 6. The CDR3 sequence is 17 residues long. The germline V gene encodes CDR1 SGHRS and CDR2 YFSETQ. For the CDR3, the DNA is TGCGCCAGCAGCCCCGTGACTAGCGGGGGGGTCACAGATACGCAGTATTTT. Translation gives CASSPVTSGGVTDTQYF. The whole variable domain, filled in from reference TRBV5-1 and TRBJ2-3, reads KAGVTQTPRYLIKTRGQQVTLSCSPISGHRSVSWYQQTPGQGLQFLFEYFSETQRNKGNFPGRFSGRQFSNSRSEMNVSTLELGDSALYLCASSPVTSGGVTDTQYFGPGTRLTVL.

The chain combines TRBV5-1 with TRBJ1-1, with D uncertain. With 0 bases removed from V and 1 base from J, the gap between germline ends came to 10 bases. The CDR3 runs to 15 residues. CDR1 and CDR2 (germline): SGHRS, YFSETQ. CDR3 sequence: CASSLGSSKNTEAFF. The CDR3 region has the DNA TGCGCCAGCAGCTTGGGTTCCAGTAAGAACACTGAAGCTTTCTTT.

Here the CDR3 reads CASNRGTQDTQYF. In DNA, the CDR3 is TGCGCCAGCAACAGGGGGACTCAAGATACGCAGTATTTT. The chain links TRBV5-1 to TRBJ2-3, with 8 bases aligning to TRBD1. Germline values: CDR1 SGHRS, CDR2 YFSETQ. V was clipped by 6 bases and J by 5 bases; unmatched bases: 5. CDR3 length: 13 amino acids. The whole variable domain, remainder taken from reference TRBV5-1 and TRBJ2-3, is KAGVTQTPRYLIKTRGQQVTLSCSPISGHRSVSWYQQTPGQGLQFLFEYFSETQRNKGNFPGRFSGRQFSNSRSEMNVSTLELGDSALYLCASNRGTQDTQYFGPGTRLTVL.

This clone was detected once. J is TRBJ2-1 and V is TRBV4-1, with 7 bases aligning to TRBD1. The CDR3 loop spans 15 amino acids. Germline loops: CDR1 MGHRA, CDR2 YSYEKL. V was pared by 3 bases and J by 3 bases, with 5 bases of the junction left unmatched. The CDR3 DNA reads as TGCGCCAGCAGCCAGGAAGGGGGCTTCTACAATGAGCAGTTCTTC. As protein: CASSQEGGFYNEQFF.

In this sample, this clone turned up once. The rearrangement uses TRBV5-8 and TRBJ2-1; D is perhaps TRBD2 (5 bases). Germline loops: CDR1 SGHTS, CDR2 YDEGEE. The CDR3 runs to 14 residues. V was shortened by 3 bases and J by 8 bases, with 15 bases between the two germline ends. The CDR3, as DNA: TGTGCCAGCAGCTCCTTAGAGGGAAGCTATGAGCAGTTCTTC. Translation: CASSSLEGSYEQFF.